This T cell receptor (gamma chain) derives from a study of Vδ1+ human thymocytes. Study results and caveats: Thymic delta-chain repertoires held 15% to 20% Vdelta2 sequences and few Vdelta3, despite high sort purity. Thymic TRG and TRD repertoires appeared highly polyclonal, with Gaussian CDR3 length distributions. TRG sequences recurred across donors, whereas TRD sequences stayed essentially private. The authors advised highly purified populations and single-cell validation.

The CDR3 covers 13 residues. J gave up 6 bases and V 3 bases, and 4 bases lay outside the gene matches. Germline V gene sequence: CDR1 VENAVY, CDR2 YDSYNSRV. In this sample, this clone turned up a few times. Antigen unknown. Extracted RNA was reverse transcribed into cDNA. CDR3 amplicons came from multiplex PCR with pooled V-gene forward and constant-region reverse primers. TCRdb applied CATT to the multiplex PCR reads for clone calling. The data show about 36,000 gamma-chain clones, roughly 21% seen once. The V gene is TRGV8, the J gene TRGJP2. Specimen: Vdelta1+ gamma-delta thymocytes from the thymus. The subset is: FACS-sorted CD3+ TCRalphabeta- TCRVdelta1+ TCRVdelta2- thymocytes. This receptor was taken from a girl less than two years old who had congenital heart surgery. Here the CDR3 DNA reads TGTGCCACCTGGGATTTACGTGATTGGATCAAGACGTTT. Protein product: CATWDLRDWIKTF.